A single sample is the source of the 14 T cell receptor beta chains below, sequenced in a study of siplizumab effects on memory and regulatory T cells. The assay was immunoSEQ multiplex PCR, and TCRdb's table has in-frame clones only and misses some. The table has around 100,000 clones, about 90% seen once; the top ten hold about 0.15%. What was sequenced was CD4+ T cells sorted from blood. These receptors all stem from a human donor in good health.

The V gene is TRBV11-3, the J gene TRBJ2-1; perhaps TRBD2 as D (5 bases). Germline CDR1 reads SGHNT; CDR2 reads YENEEA. V was cut by 5 bases and J by 9 bases, with 14 bases left in between. This CDR3 contains 13 residues. The chain's CDR3 is CASSVVEAGEQFF. CDR3 sequence (DNA): TGTGCCAGCAGCGTTGTGGAGGCTGGTGAGCAGTTCTTC.

V usage is TRBV11-2 and J usage is TRBJ2-6, with no clear D. The CDR3 contains 12 residues. The V end was cut by 2 bases, the J end by 13 bases, with 9 bases between. The germline V gene has CDR1 SGHAT and CDR2 FQNNGV. CDR3 sequence (DNA): TGTGCCAGCAGCTTATGGGAAGAAGTCCTGACTTTC. Its protein is CASSLWEEVLTF.

V and J are TRBV13 and TRBJ2-7; D call uncertain. V lost 5 bases, J lost 3 bases, and 11 bases lay in between. There are 13 residues in the CDR3. CDR1 and CDR2 from the germline V gene are PRHDT and FYEKMQ (reference sequence). CDR3 coding DNA: TGTGCCAGCAGCCGGCGCCAGGTCTACGAGCAGTACTTC. Amino acids: CASSRRQVYEQYF.

The chain uses TRBV28 and TRBJ1-3; 9 positions match TRBD1. CDR1 MDHEN and CDR2 SYDVKM come from the germline V gene. With 1 base clipped from V and 4 bases from J, the junction kept 5 bases outside the gene matches. The CDR3 totals 16 residues. The CDR3 protein is CASSLSGTGYGNTIYF. For the CDR3, the DNA is TGTGCCAGCAGTTTATCCGGGACAGGGTACGGAAACACCATATATTTT.

The genes are TRBV5-1 and TRBJ2-7, with a tentative D call TRBD1 (5 bases). The CDR3 extends over 15 amino acids. Trimming removed 1 base at V and 2 bases at J, with 13 bases between. CDR1 SGHRS and CDR2 YFSETQ come from the germline V gene. The DNA of the CDR3 is TGCGCCAGCAGCTTGACGGACACCTCCACCTACGAGCAGTACTTC. Translation gives CASSLTDTSTYEQYF.

The chain recombines TRBV9 with TRBJ2-6, with D unclear. Germline assignment: CDR1 SGDLS and CDR2 YYNGEE. This CDR3 has 14 amino acids. Trimming pared 0 bases from V and 4 bases from J, leaving 5 bases between. CDR3 coding DNA: TGTGCCAGCAGCGTAGGGAACGGGGCCAACGTCCTGACTTTC. As protein: CASSVGNGANVLTF.

This chain connects TRBV9 to TRBJ1-1, with D possibly being TRBD1 (5 bases). From germline, CDR1 is SGDLS and CDR2 YYNGEE. The V gene lost 2 bases and the J gene lost 0 bases, with 14 bases spanning the gap. This CDR3 is 16 amino acids long. The CDR3 loop reads CASSVLGGRVNTEAFF. CDR3 DNA sequence: TGTGCCAGCAGCGTGCTCGGGGGGAGGGTGAACACTGAAGCTTTCTTT.

The chain couples TRBV5-1 to TRBJ2-2, with TRBD2 matching over 13 bases. Trimming at V came to 0 bases and at J to 4 bases, leaving 3 bases not matched to a gene. Germline V gene lookup returns CDR1 SGHRS and CDR2 YFSETQ. The CDR3 extends over 17 amino acids. The DNA of the CDR3 is TGCGCCAGCAGCTTGGTACTAGCGGGGGGGCGCACCGGGGAGCTGTTTTTT. Amino acid sequence: CASSLVLAGGRTGELFF.

The chain combines TRBV5-1 with TRBJ1-2; the D gene is possibly TRBD1 (5 bases). The CDR3 is 14 residues long. Germline lookup yields CDR1 SGHRS and CDR2 YFSETQ. V shed 7 bases and J shed 2 bases, with 15 bases lying between them. The chain's CDR3 is CASGQVSPNYGYTF. The CDR3 DNA reads as TGCGCCAGCGGACAAGTCAGTCCGAACTATGGCTACACCTTC.

The chain links TRBV30 to TRBJ2-3; unclear D gene. Germline loops: CDR1 GTSNPN, CDR2 SVGIG (reference sequence). The CDR3 has 12 amino acids. Trimming removed 2 bases at V and 10 bases at J, with 13 bases between. The CDR3, as DNA: TGTGCCTGGAGTCCGTACTTGAAGTCGCAGTATTTT. It specifies CAWSPYLKSQYF.

The chain uses TRBV27 and TRBJ1-1; TRBD1 matches 11 bases. This CDR3 has 15 residues. With V trimmed by 6 bases and J by 3 bases, 6 bases remained unmatched. CDR1 and CDR2 from the germline V gene are MNHEY and SMNVEV (reference sequence). CDR3 nucleotides: TGTGCCAGCAGCCCGGACAGGGGGCTGTACACTGAAGCTTTCTTT. Protein product: CASSPDRGLYTEAFF.

CDR3 in amino acids: CATTEVGGYTF. DNA of the CDR3: TGTGCCACCACCGAGGTGGGTGGCTACACCTTC. J is TRBJ1-2 and V is TRBV18; D is unclear. V gave up 10 bases and J gave up 7 bases, with 13 bases separating them. The CDR3 has 11 residues. Germline CDR1 KGHSH, CDR2 LQKENI.

The genes are TRBV4-2 and TRBJ2-7, with 7 nucleotides matching TRBD1. Trimming cost V 1 base and J 2 bases; bases outside gene matches: 8. The V gene's germline CDR1 is LGHNA and CDR2 YNFKEQ. This CDR3 is 16 amino acids long. The DNA of the CDR3 is TGTGCCAGCAGCCAAGGTTCTACAGGGGCCCCCTACGAGCAGTACTTC. Its protein product is CASSQGSTGAPYEQYF.

To note about this clone: This CDR3 is also generated by other DNA sequences in the sample. This chain joins TRBV2 and TRBJ1-5, with TRBD1 matching 8 bases. V was clipped by 8 bases and J by 4 bases; unmatched bases: 4. This CDR3 spans 13 amino acids. Per germline, CDR1 SNHLY and CDR2 FYNNEI. The CDR3 spells CASEDRGNQPQHF. The CDR3 nucleotides are TGTGCCAGCGAAGACAGGGGAAATCAGCCCCAGCATTTT.